Reported below is one T cell receptor beta chain. The source of the sample is a study of control samples from healthy donors and cancer patients. Trimming stripped 3 bases from V and 4 bases from J, with 10 bases between. The CDR3 sequence is 14 residues long. Germline assignment: CDR1 LGHDT and CDR2 YNNKEL (reference sequence). Produced via immunoSEQ multiplex PCR; TCRdb's table is partial and in-frame only. The repertoire holds some 79,000 clones, with roughly 87% as singletons. This chain links TRBV3-1 (or the pseudogene TRBV3-2) with TRBJ1-3; unclear D gene. The specimen sequenced was blood. The clonotype comes from a woman aged 45-65 years in good health. The CDR3 loop reads CASSQSGGGNTIYF. CDR3 nucleotide sequence: TGTGCCAGCAGCCAGAGTGGTGGGGGAAACACCATATATTTT.